These 2 T cell receptor beta chains were sequenced from one sample in a study of response to subunit inactivated influenza vaccine. TCRdb passed the RT-PCR reads through MiXCR, listing each CDR3 protein once. The data show hundreds of thousands of distinct CDR3 sequences, about 25% seen once. The sequencing used CD4+ T cells sorted from PBMCs, collected roughly 5 days after vaccination. These receptors came from a man aged 50 to 59 who received an inactivated influenza vaccine.

The genes are TRBV5-6 and TRBJ2-6; D ambiguous. Germline CDR1 is SGHDT and CDR2 is YYEEEE. Trimming pared 1 base from V and 1 base from J, leaving 3 bases between. There are 14 residues in the CDR3. The CDR3 region has the DNA TGTGCCAGCAGCTTGCAGTCTGGGGCCAACGTCCTGACTTTC. Protein sequence: CASSLQSGANVLTF.

This clonotype was detected a few times. This chain links TRBV5-1 with TRBJ2-6; no reliable D call. CDR1 is SGHRS, CDR2 YFSETQ, per germline. V was pared by 0 bases and J by 0 bases, with 7 bases between. CDR3 length: 16 residues. For the CDR3, the DNA is TGCGCCAGCAGCTTGGAGCCCACCTCTGGGGCCAACGTCCTGACTTTC. Its translation: CASSLEPTSGANVLTF.